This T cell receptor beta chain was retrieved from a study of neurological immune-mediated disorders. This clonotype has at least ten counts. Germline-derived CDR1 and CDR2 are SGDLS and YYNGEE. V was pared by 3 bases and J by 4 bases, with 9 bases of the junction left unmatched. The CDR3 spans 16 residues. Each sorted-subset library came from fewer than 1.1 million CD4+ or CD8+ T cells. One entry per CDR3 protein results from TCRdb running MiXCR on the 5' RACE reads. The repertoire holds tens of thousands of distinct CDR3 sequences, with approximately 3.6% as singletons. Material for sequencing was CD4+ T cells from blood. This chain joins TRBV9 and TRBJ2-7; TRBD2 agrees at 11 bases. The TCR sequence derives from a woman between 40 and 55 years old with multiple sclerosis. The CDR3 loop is CASSGSSGGAGYEQYF. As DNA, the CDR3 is TGTGCCAGCAGCGGAAGTAGCGGGGGGGCTGGATACGAGCAGTACTTC.